The TCR beta chain under discussion was sequenced for a study of OX40 agonist ivuxolimab in advanced cancers. Study-level information: Recorded diagnoses for dose-escalation patients were hepatocellular carcinoma, melanoma, renal cell or head and neck cancer.

V shed 5 bases, J shed 6 bases, and the junction held 10 bases outside the gene matches. The CDR3 totals 16 residues. Germline CDR1 is SGHVS and CDR2 is FNYEAQ. Points on this clone: Its antigen is not identified.

Using immunoSEQ multiplex PCR, the repertoire was profiled, and TCRdb retains in-frame clones only, with some absent. The sample carries about 11,000 clones, more than 75% recorded once. Study results and caveats: It was not determined which antigens were specifically recognized by the peripheral T cells that had undergone clonal expansion.

The TCR sequence derives from an adult with an advanced solid tumor such as melanoma, head and neck, liver or kidney cancer. This chain uses TRBV7-6 with TRBJ2-1, with 10 bases aligning to TRBD2. The material was CD4+ or CD8+ T cells sorted from blood, obtained in a trial of the OX40 agonist ivuxolimab. CDR3 nucleotide sequence: TGTGCCAGCAGCGCCTTAGCGGGAGGTCTTTCCAATGAGCAGTTCTTC. It yields the protein CASSALAGGLSNEQFF.